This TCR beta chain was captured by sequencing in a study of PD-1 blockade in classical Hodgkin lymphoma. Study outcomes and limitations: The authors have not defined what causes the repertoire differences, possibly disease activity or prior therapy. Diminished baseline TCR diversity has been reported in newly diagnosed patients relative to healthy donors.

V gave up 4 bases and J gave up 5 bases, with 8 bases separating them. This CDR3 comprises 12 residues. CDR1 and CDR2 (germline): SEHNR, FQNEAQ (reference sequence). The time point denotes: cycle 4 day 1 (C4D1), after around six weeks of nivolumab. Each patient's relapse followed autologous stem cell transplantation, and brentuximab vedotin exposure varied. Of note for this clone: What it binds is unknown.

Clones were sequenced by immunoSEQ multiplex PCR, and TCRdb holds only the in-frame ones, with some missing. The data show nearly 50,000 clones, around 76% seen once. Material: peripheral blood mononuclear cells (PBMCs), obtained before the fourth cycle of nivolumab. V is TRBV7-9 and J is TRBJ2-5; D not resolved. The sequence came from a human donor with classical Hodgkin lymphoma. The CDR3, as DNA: TGTGCCAGCAGCTGGGTGAGGGAGACCCAGTACTTC. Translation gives CASSWVRETQYF.